This T cell receptor beta chain was recorded in a study of cytomegalovirus exposure and HLA in healthy donors. Whole-study results and caveats: A later analysis by the authors found several of the most significant clusters apparently linked to common viral pathogens.

This PCR relied on a set of 60 Vbeta primers and 13 Jbeta primers. Sequenced by immunoSEQ multiplex PCR; TCRdb stores in-frame clones only, minus some. The data contain 90,000 to 110,000 clones, about 80% of them singletons. Concerning this clone itself: Antigen unknown.

V shed 0 bases and J shed 3 bases, with 6 bases lying between them. CDR3 size: 13 residues. Germline V gene sequence: CDR1 SGDLS, CDR2 YYNGEE. J is TRBJ1-1 and V is TRBV9; TRBD1 is a possible D gene (5 bases). Sample: PBMCs. The sequence was obtained from a woman in her forties or fifties in good health and CMV-seropositive. CDR3 loop: CASSVAGDTEAFF. In nucleotides, the CDR3 is TGTGCCAGCAGCGTAGCGGGGGACACTGAAGCTTTCTTT.